The entry below describes one TCR beta chain. This record belongs to a study of blood T cell repertoires in COVID-19. In the original workflow: Nucleated cell counts were estimated from reference gene primer amplification. Generated by immunoSEQ multiplex PCR, the TCRdb table keeps only in-frame clones and is missing some. V, J and clone size are those of that table, while D and trimming were read from the DNA. The sample lists a few hundred thousand clones, roughly 88% occurring once. V lost 3 bases to trimming and J lost 4 bases; unmatched junction nucleotides: 8. The CDR3 extends over 14 amino acids. The germline V gene encodes CDR1 DFQATT and CDR2 SNEGSKA (reference sequence).

The chain couples TRBV20-1 to TRBJ1-1; TRBD1 matches at 7 bases. Sequencing input: PBMCs or T cells enriched from blood (not recorded which). The TCR comes from a woman in her thirties or forties with acute COVID-19. DNA for the CDR3: TGCAGTGCTAGTATTTACAGGGGTACCACTGAAGCTTTCTTT. Its protein product is CSASIYRGTTEAFF.